These 19 T cell receptor beta chains came from one sample sequenced in a study of OX40 agonist ivuxolimab in advanced cancers. Profiled with immunoSEQ multiplex PCR; TCRdb holds only in-frame clones, not every one. The sample contains about 70,000 clones, more than 75% of which appear only once. The sample in question was CD4+ or CD8+ T cells sorted from blood, obtained in a trial of the OX40 agonist ivuxolimab. The receptors shown here come from an adult with an advanced solid tumor such as melanoma, head and neck, liver or kidney cancer.

This clone was observed a few times. The genes are TRBV4-2 and TRBJ2-5, with D possibly TRBD2 on 6 matching bases. Trimming stripped 1 base from V and 5 bases from J, with 11 bases between. Germline V gene sequence: CDR1 LGHNA, CDR2 YNFKEQ. The CDR3 consists of 14 residues. Here the CDR3 reads CASSQGAGEETQYF. In DNA, the CDR3 is TGTGCCAGCAGCCAAGGAGCGGGTGAGGAGACCCAGTACTTC.

This rearrangement joins TRBV7-3 to TRBJ2-2, with 11 bases that match TRBD1. V shed 3 bases, J shed 6 bases, and the junction held 9 bases outside the gene matches. This CDR3 has 17 residues. CDR1 and CDR2 (germline): SGHTA, FQGTGA. Here the CDR3 DNA reads TGTGCCAGCAGCTTTCTCGTCGGACAGGGGGCAGCCGGGGAGCTGTTTTTT. Translating gives CASSFLVGQGAAGELFF.

Here the CDR3 DNA reads TGTGCCAGCAGCACGACAGGGGGCTACGAGCAGTACTTC. Amino acids: CASSTTGGYEQYF. The V call is TRBV7-2, the J call TRBJ2-7; 9 bases match TRBD1. Looked up from germline, CDR1 is SGHTA and CDR2 is FQGNSA. V was pared by 5 bases and J by 3 bases, with 2 bases of the junction left unmatched. The CDR3 covers 13 residues.

This sequence joins TRBV4-1 and TRBJ2-5, with a tentative D call TRBD2 (6 bases). V lost 4 bases and J 0 bases, leaving 9 bases between the germline ends. The CDR3 has 14 residues. Germline assignment: CDR1 MGHRA and CDR2 YSYEKL. The CDR3 sequence: CASSPGLYQETQYF. The CDR3 DNA follows: TGCGCCAGCAGCCCGGGACTTTACCAAGAGACCCAGTACTTC.

The chain links TRBV2 to TRBJ1-1, with 10 bases fitting TRBD1. From germline, CDR1 is SNHLY and CDR2 FYNNEI. The length of the CDR3 is 16 residues. V shed 5 bases, J shed 1 base, and the junction held 7 bases outside the gene matches. The CDR3 protein is CASSKRDRGRNTEAFF. CDR3 nucleotides: TGTGCCAGCAGTAAACGGGACAGGGGTAGGAACACTGAAGCTTTCTTT.

J is TRBJ2-7 and V is TRBV11-2; D unclear. With 4 bases removed from V and 3 bases from J, the gap between germline ends came to 4 bases. The CDR3 loop spans 11 amino acids. From germline, CDR1 is SGHAT and CDR2 FQNNGV. The DNA for the CDR3 is TGTGCCAGCAGCTATGACTACGAGCAGTACTTC. It translates to CASSYDYEQYF.

The CDR3 bases are TGTGCCAGCAGCTTAGCCGATAGGACAGGGGGGAGTTACACCTTC. Translated, it gives CASSLADRTGGSYTF. V usage is TRBV7-2 and J usage is TRBJ1-2; 10 positions match TRBD1. V dropped 0 bases and J dropped 11; count of bases not matched to a gene: 9. The CDR3 contains 15 residues. Germline assignment: CDR1 SGHTA and CDR2 FQGNSA. The full variable domain, rest sourced from reference TRBV7-2 and TRBJ1-2, is GAGVSQSPSNKVTEKGKDVELRCDPISGHTALYWYRQSLGQGLEFLIYFQGNSAPDKSGLPSDRFSAERTGGSVSTLTIQRTQQEDSAVYLCASSLADRTGGSYTFGSGTRLTVV.

The table lists this clone with a count of one. The chain uses TRBV5-5 and TRBJ1-4; 7 bases are shared with TRBD1. CDR3 length: 14 residues. Germline CDR1 and CDR2: SGHKS and YYEKEE (reference sequence). The V segment lost 1 base and the J segment 7 bases; nucleotides outside the gene matches: 4. The CDR3 coding sequence is TGTGCCAGCAGCTTGACAGGGGTGGGTGAAAAACTGTTTTTT. Translating it yields CASSLTGVGEKLFF.

The CDR3 region has the DNA TGTGCCAGCAGCTTTTCAGGGCTTGATCAGCCCCAGCATTTT. Translating gives CASSFSGLDQPQHF. The chain links TRBV11-2 to TRBJ1-5, with a weak D call TRBD1 (5 bases). The CDR3 spans 14 residues. Germline V gene data show CDR1 as SGHAT and CDR2 as FQNNGV. Trimming removed 3 bases from V and 5 bases from J, with 11 bases in between.

J is TRBJ2-5 and V is TRBV11-2; no definite D call. Between the trimmed V and J ends, which lost 4 bases and 2 bases, there was a span of 11 bases. The germline V gene encodes CDR1 SGHAT and CDR2 FQNNGV. CDR3 length: 14 amino acids. The CDR3 sequence: CASSSGQQQETQYF. CDR3 sequence (DNA): TGTGCCAGCAGCTCCGGTCAGCAACAAGAGACCCAGTACTTC. Filled out from reference TRBV11-2 and TRBJ2-5, the complete variable domain reads EAGVAQSPRYKIIEKRQSVAFWCNPISGHATLYWYQQILGQGPKLLIQFQNNGVVDDSQLPKDRFSAERLKGVDSTLKIQPAKLEDSAVYLCASSSGQQQETQYFGPGTRLLVL.

The chain carries TRBV11-3 and TRBJ2-6; D possibly corresponds to TRBD1 (5 bases). From germline, CDR1 is SGHNT and CDR2 YENEEA. Deletions cut 4 bases from V and 3 bases from J, with 10 bases between. The CDR3 is 15 amino acids. The CDR3 sequence: CASSSTGGGANVLTF. The CDR3 DNA is TGTGCCAGCAGCTCCACAGGTGGTGGGGCCAACGTCCTGACTTTC.

The rearrangement links TRBV4-1 to TRBJ2-1; D ambiguous. V shed 3 bases and J shed 4 bases, with 10 bases lying between them. The germline gives CDR1 MGHRA, CDR2 YSYEKL. CDR3 length: 14 amino acids. The CDR3 DNA is TGCGCCAGCAGCCAGGGCTTTGGGTACAATGAGCAGTTCTTC. Translation gives CASSQGFGYNEQFF.

This clone was picked up a small number of times. This chain connects TRBV11-2 to TRBJ2-1; no clear D. Germline V CDR1 and CDR2: SGHAT, FQNNGV. This CDR3 region has 17 residues. With 4 bases removed from V and 2 bases from J, the gap between germline ends came to 18 bases. The CDR3 nucleotides are TGTGCCAGCAGCTCACAAGACTTGTCGTCCGCCTACAATGAGCAGTTCTTC. Translated, it gives CASSSQDLSSAYNEQFF.

The chain combines TRBV6-4 with TRBJ2-2; no reliable D call. The CDR3 is 14 amino acids. V was shortened by 2 bases and J by 4 bases, with 8 bases between the two germline ends. The germline CDR1 and CDR2 sequences are MRHNA and SNTAGT. CDR3 loop: CASSDDTFTGELFF. CDR3 nucleotide sequence: TGTGCCAGCAGTGACGACACCTTCACCGGGGAGCTGTTTTTT.

This clone was recorded only once. This sequence joins TRBV4-3 and TRBJ2-5; 11 nucleotides line up with TRBD1. J gave up 4 bases and V 1 base, and 8 bases lay outside the gene matches. This CDR3 is built from 17 residues. The V gene's germline CDR1 is LGHNA and CDR2 YSLEER. The CDR3 coding sequence is TGCGCCAGCAGCCAAGGACCCGGGACAGGGGGAGGAGAGACCCAGTACTTC. Protein: CASSQGPGTGGGETQYF.

V usage is TRBV5-1 and J usage is TRBJ2-2, with D perhaps TRBD1 (5 bases). The CDR3 length is 14 residues. Germline V CDR1 and CDR2: SGHRS, YFSETQ. With 4 bases removed from V and 4 bases from J, the gap between germline ends came to 11 bases. Here the CDR3 DNA reads TGCGCCAGCAGCCTATCAGGGATCACCGGGGAGCTGTTTTTT. As protein: CASSLSGITGELFF.

J is TRBJ1-5 and V is TRBV14; D is possibly TRBD1 (6 bases). Trimming left V 1 base short and J 7 bases short, with 11 bases between. CDR1 and CDR2 (germline): SGHDN, FVKESK. This CDR3 region has 14 residues. The CDR3 region is CASSQGTVGQPQHF. In nucleotides, the CDR3 is TGTGCCAGCAGCCAAGGGACAGTAGGGCAGCCCCAGCATTTT.

This clone was observed a handful of times. The V gene is TRBV19, the J gene TRBJ2-5; D is ambiguous. The germline V gene has CDR1 LNHDA and CDR2 SQIVND (reference sequence). The CDR3 totals 12 residues. V shed 7 bases and J shed 5 bases, with 11 bases lying between them. CDR3 residues: CASKGYRETQYF. The CDR3 DNA is TGTGCCAGTAAAGGCTATCGGGAGACCCAGTACTTC. The full variable domain, rest sourced from reference TRBV19 and TRBJ2-5, is DGGITQSPKYLFRKEGQNVTLSCEQNLNHDAMYWYRQDPGQGLRLIYYSQIVNDFQKGDIAEGYSVSREKKESFPLTVTSAQKNPTAFYLCASKGYRETQYFGPGTRLLVL.

The rearrangement links TRBV2 to TRBJ1-6; a possible D gene is TRBD1 (6 bases). Between the trimmed V and J ends, which lost 3 bases and 10 bases, there was a span of 19 bases. Germline values: CDR1 SNHLY, CDR2 FYNNEI. The CDR3 length is 16 residues. This CDR3 reads CASSDRRGGTRSPLHF. For the CDR3, the DNA is TGTGCCAGCAGTGACCGTCGAGGGGGGACTAGGTCACCCCTCCACTTT.